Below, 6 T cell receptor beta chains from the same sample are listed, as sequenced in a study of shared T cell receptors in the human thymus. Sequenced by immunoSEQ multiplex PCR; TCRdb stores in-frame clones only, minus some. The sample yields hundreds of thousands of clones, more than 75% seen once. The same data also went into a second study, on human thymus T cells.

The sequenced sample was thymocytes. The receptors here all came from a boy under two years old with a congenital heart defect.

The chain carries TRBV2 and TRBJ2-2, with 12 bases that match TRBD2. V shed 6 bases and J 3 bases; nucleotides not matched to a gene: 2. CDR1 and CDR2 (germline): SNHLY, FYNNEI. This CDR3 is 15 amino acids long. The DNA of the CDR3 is TGTGCCAGCAGCCCTAGCGGGGGGGACACCGGGGAGCTGTTTTTT. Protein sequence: CASSPSGGDTGELFF.

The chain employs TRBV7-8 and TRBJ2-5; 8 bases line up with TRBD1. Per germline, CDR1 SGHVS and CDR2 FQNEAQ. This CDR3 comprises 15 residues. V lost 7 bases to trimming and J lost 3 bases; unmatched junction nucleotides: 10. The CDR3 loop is CASTLPNRGEETQYF. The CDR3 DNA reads TGTGCCAGCACCCTACCGAACAGGGGGGAAGAGACCCAGTACTTC. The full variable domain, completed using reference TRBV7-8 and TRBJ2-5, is GAGVSQSPRYKVAKRGQDVALRCDPISGHVSLFWYQQALGQGPEFLTYFQNEAQLDKSGLPSDRFFAERPEGSVSTLKIQRTQQEDSAVYLCASTLPNRGEETQYFGPGTRLLVL.

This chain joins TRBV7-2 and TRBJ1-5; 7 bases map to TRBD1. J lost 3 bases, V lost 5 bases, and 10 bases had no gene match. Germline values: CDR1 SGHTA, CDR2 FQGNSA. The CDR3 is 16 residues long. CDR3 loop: CASSLSGQLTNQPQHF. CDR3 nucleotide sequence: TGTGCCAGCAGCCTTTCGGGACAGCTTACCAATCAGCCCCAGCATTTT.

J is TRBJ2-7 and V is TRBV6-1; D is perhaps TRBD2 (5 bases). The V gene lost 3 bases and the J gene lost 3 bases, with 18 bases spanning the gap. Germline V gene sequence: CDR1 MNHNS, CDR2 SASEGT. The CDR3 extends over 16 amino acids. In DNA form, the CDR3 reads TGTGCCAGCAGTGATTTCTGGATTGTAGCGAGCTACGAGCAGTACTTC. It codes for CASSDFWIVASYEQYF.

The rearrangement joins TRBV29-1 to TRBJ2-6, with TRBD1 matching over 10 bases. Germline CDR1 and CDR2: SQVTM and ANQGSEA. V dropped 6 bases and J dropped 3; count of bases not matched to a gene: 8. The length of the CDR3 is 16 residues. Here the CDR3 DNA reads TGCAGCGTAGGGGACAGGGGAAGAGGTGGGGCCAACGTCCTGACTTTC. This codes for CSVGDRGRGGANVLTF.

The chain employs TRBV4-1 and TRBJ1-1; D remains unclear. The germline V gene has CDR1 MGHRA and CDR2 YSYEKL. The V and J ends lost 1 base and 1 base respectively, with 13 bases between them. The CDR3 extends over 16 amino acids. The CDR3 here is CASSQAKEVGNTEAFF. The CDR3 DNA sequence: TGCGCCAGCAGCCAAGCCAAAGAGGTAGGGAACACTGAAGCTTTCTTT.